The 23 T cell receptor beta chains listed next were all sequenced from one sample in a study of shared clonotypes between healthy human individuals. Using immunoSEQ multiplex PCR, the repertoire was profiled, and TCRdb retains in-frame clones only, with some absent. The sample holds roughly 2.1 million clones; 90% to 95% are singletons and the top ten take about 1.5%. The naive CD8 fraction comprised CD45RO-negative cells positively selected for CCR7 and excluded terminally differentiated effector memory CD45RA+ cells. The sequencing input was naive CD8+ T cells from PBMCs. These receptors originate from a man younger than 35 in good health. Some clones in this sample may be carry-over from other donors' samples.

As regards this clone: Other DNA sequences in this specimen translate into the identical CDR3. The chain combines TRBV6-6 with TRBJ1-2; D gene ambiguous. V lost 0 bases and J lost 5, with 10 bases in between. Germline lookup yields CDR1 MNHNY and CDR2 SVGAGI (reference sequence). This CDR3 region has 14 residues. CDR3 sequence: CASSYSTPTYGYTF. The DNA of the CDR3 is TGTGCCAGCAGTTACTCCACCCCCACTTATGGCTACACCTTC.

The J gene is TRBJ2-2, the V gene TRBV11-2; D may be TRBD2 (7 bases). Germline lookup yields CDR1 SGHAT and CDR2 FQNNGV. The CDR3 runs to 15 residues. Between the trimmed V and J ends, which lost 5 bases and 5 bases, there was a span of 15 bases. The CDR3: CASSEGHGGTGELFF. The CDR3 DNA follows: TGTGCCAGCAGCGAGGGACACGGGGGGACCGGGGAGCTGTTTTTT.

The chain couples TRBV9 to TRBJ2-6; TRBD2 might be the D (5 bases). The ends were cut back, 3 bases at V and 0 bases at J, with 22 bases in the middle. CDR3 length equals 20 residues. Germline V lookup: CDR1 SGDLS, CDR2 YYNGEE. The CDR3 coding sequence is TGTGCCAGCAGCGGCGGACTGAGAGGGAAGGCAATCTCTGGGGCCAACGTCCTGACTTTC. It yields the protein CASSGGLRGKAISGANVLTF.

The chain recombines TRBV28 with TRBJ1-2; TRBD1 agrees at 8 bases. After removal of 2 bases from V and 0 bases from J, the junction contained 8 bases not matched to a gene. The CDR3 spans 17 residues. Germline V gives CDR1 MDHEN, CDR2 SYDVKM. In nucleotides, the CDR3 is TGTGCCAGCAGTTTAGTCATGGGGACAGGCGCTAACTATGGCTACACCTTC. Encoded protein: CASSLVMGTGANYGYTF.

The chain carries TRBV27 and TRBJ1-1; TRBD1 might be the D (5 bases). The germline V and J ends were trimmed by 8 bases and 0 bases, with 10 bases remaining between them. Germline assignment: CDR1 MNHEY and CDR2 SMNVEV (reference sequence). The CDR3 totals 13 residues. CDR3 region: CASSGGMNTEAFF. The CDR3 nucleotides read TGTGCCAGCTCCGGGGGGATGAACACTGAAGCTTTCTTT.

The genes are TRBV6-1 and TRBJ1-4; the D is unclear. Germline-derived CDR1 and CDR2 are MNHNS and SASEGT. V was shortened by 6 bases and J by 0 bases, with 11 bases between the two germline ends. The CDR3 has 15 amino acids. CDR3 coding DNA: TGTGCCAGCAGGGGTGTCAGTGCAACTAATGAAAAACTGTTTTTT. It is translated as CASRGVSATNEKLFF.

The chain is built from TRBV6-1 and TRBJ2-7; D gene unclear. Germline assignment: CDR1 MNHNS and CDR2 SASEGT. Trimming pared 7 bases from V and 3 bases from J, leaving 19 bases between. This CDR3 has 15 residues. In DNA form, the CDR3 reads TGTGCCAGCACCCAGCACGGGCTCCAAAACTACGAGCAGTACTTC. It translates to CASTQHGLQNYEQYF.

The V gene is TRBV4-1, the J gene TRBJ2-7; no reliable D call. Trimming took 0 bases from V and 2 from J, leaving 20 bases between them. Germline loops: CDR1 MGHRA, CDR2 YSYEKL. CDR3 length equals 18 residues. CDR3 sequence (DNA): TGCGCCAGCAGCCAAGAAAACCAGCAGACTCAAATAACCTACGAGCAGTACTTC. Protein sequence: CASSQENQQTQITYEQYF.

In regard to this clone: Additional DNA sequences in this sample encode the identical CDR3. V usage is TRBV7-9 and J usage is TRBJ1-1; no definite D call. There are 13 residues in the CDR3. V was shortened by 3 bases and J by 1 base, with 6 bases between the two germline ends. CDR1 SEHNR and CDR2 FQNEAQ come from the germline V gene (reference sequence). The CDR3 coding sequence is TGTGCCAGCAGCTTCGGACCGAACACTGAAGCTTTCTTT. Its translation: CASSFGPNTEAFF.

This chain joins TRBV15 and TRBJ2-1; D remains ambiguous. Germline CDR1 and CDR2: LNHNV and YYDKDF (reference sequence). Deletions cut 1 base from V and 8 bases from J, with 15 bases between. This CDR3 comprises 15 residues. CDR3 DNA: TGTGCCACCAGCAGAGCGGACCCCTTGCGAGATGAGCAGTTCTTC. Its translation: CATSRADPLRDEQFF.

The CDR3 DNA follows: TGTGCCACATCAAGCGTCCATGAGCAGTTCTTC. Protein product: CATSSVHEQFF. The gene calls are TRBV28 and TRBJ2-1, with D hard to call. Germline CDR1 and CDR2: MDHEN and SYDVKM. The CDR3 is made up of 11 amino acids. Trimming took off 10 bases at V and 8 bases at J, with 12 bases between the two ends.

The CDR3 protein is CASSPLPRQIYEQYF. CDR3 coding DNA: TGTGCCAGCAGCCCCCTCCCCCGACAGATCTACGAGCAGTACTTC. The genes are TRBV4-2 and TRBJ2-7, with D possibly matching TRBD1 (5 bases). The CDR3 length is 15 residues. Per the germline V gene, CDR1 is LGHNA and CDR2 is YNFKEQ. V was shortened by 4 bases and J by 3 bases, with 16 bases between the two germline ends.

With respect to this clone: In the same sample, other DNA sequences code for this CDR3. The V call is TRBV27, the J call TRBJ2-2; D uncertain. Germline assignment: CDR1 MNHEY and CDR2 SMNVEV (reference sequence). The CDR3 spans 13 residues. V lost 5 bases to trimming and J lost 4 bases, with 8 bases between them. The CDR3 sequence is CASSPAPTGELFF. In DNA, the CDR3 is TGTGCCAGCAGTCCTGCACCCACCGGGGAGCTGTTTTTT.

This chain joins TRBV27 and TRBJ2-7, with D unclear. The CDR3 length is 12 residues. The V end lost 5 bases, the J end lost 6 bases, and 11 bases lay between the germline ends. Germline V gene sequence: CDR1 MNHEY, CDR2 SMNVEV (reference sequence). In nucleotides, the CDR3 is TGTGCCAGCAGTCCCGAGGTGGGCGAGCAGTACTTC. This codes for CASSPEVGEQYF.

The chain is built from TRBV19 and TRBJ2-5; weak D call: TRBD1 (6 bases). The CDR3 is made up of 18 amino acids. Trimming removed 5 bases at V and 1 base at J, with 23 bases between. Per the germline V gene, CDR1 is LNHDA and CDR2 is SQIVND (reference sequence). This CDR3 is CASSGNTSQGDTQETQYF. The CDR3 DNA sequence: TGTGCCAGTAGTGGAAATACGTCACAGGGAGATACCCAAGAGACCCAGTACTTC.

This clone is a singleton in its sample. The chain is built from TRBV5-5 and TRBJ2-1; D tentatively fits TRBD1 or TRBD2 (5 bases each). V was clipped by 4 bases and J by 2 bases, with 16 bases between them. The CDR3 has 16 residues. CDR1 is SGHKS and CDR2 is YYEKEE in the germline V gene (reference sequence). DNA of the CDR3: TGTGCCAGCAGCCTGCGAGAGCGGACAACCTACAATGAGCAGTTCTTC. Its translation is CASSLRERTTYNEQFF.

This clone was seen once. This chain uses TRBV7-9 with TRBJ2-1, with no clear D. The V gene's germline CDR1 is SEHNR and CDR2 FQNEAQ (reference sequence). CDR3 length: 15 amino acids. The V and J ends lost 6 bases and 0 bases respectively, with 12 bases between them. CDR3 in DNA: TGTGCCAGCAGGGCCGGCAGTATCTCCTACAATGAGCAGTTCTTC. This codes for CASRAGSISYNEQFF.

This sequence joins TRBV13 and TRBJ2-7; 12 bases agree with TRBD2. The germline V gene encodes CDR1 PRHDT and CDR2 FYEKMQ (reference sequence). The CDR3 has 16 amino acids. V lost 4 bases, J lost 5 bases, and 9 bases stayed unmatched. This CDR3 is CASSSRLAGVSDEQYF. CDR3 nucleotides: TGTGCCAGCAGCTCGAGACTAGCGGGAGTTTCGGACGAGCAGTACTTC.

This clone was seen just once. The J gene is TRBJ1-1, the V gene TRBV4-1; D is unresolved. Germline-derived CDR1 and CDR2 are MGHRA and YSYEKL. Between the trimmed V and J ends, which lost 6 bases and 1 base, there was a span of 15 bases. The CDR3 is made up of 15 amino acids. The CDR3 loop is CASRRVVRGNTEAFF. CDR3 DNA sequence: TGCGCCAGCAGGAGGGTGGTCCGGGGGAACACTGAAGCTTTCTTT.

CDR3 DNA: TGTGCCAGCAAGGACCGGCTAGCGGGAAAAACCGGGGAGCTGTTTTTT. Its protein product is CASKDRLAGKTGELFF. The V and J genes are TRBV11-2 and TRBJ2-2; 9 nucleotides align to TRBD2. This CDR3 is 16 amino acids long. V dropped 7 bases and J dropped 5; count of bases not matched to a gene: 11. Germline CDR1 is SGHAT and CDR2 is FQNNGV.

In this sample, this clone turned up once. The chain employs TRBV4-2 and TRBJ2-7, with TRBD2 matching 9 bases. In germline, CDR1 is LGHNA, CDR2 YNFKEQ. There are 17 residues in the CDR3. The V segment lost 1 base and the J segment 3 bases; nucleotides outside the gene matches: 10. For the CDR3, the DNA is TGTGCCAGCAGCCAAGTGGCGGCTAGCGGGGCGGGCTACGAGCAGTACTTC. Translation: CASSQVAASGAGYEQYF.

Note on this clone: At the DNA level, this CDR3 is encoded by other sequences in the same sample as well. The chain couples TRBV9 to TRBJ1-3; D gene ambiguous. CDR3 length equals 14 residues. The V end lost 0 bases, the J end lost 2 bases, and 6 bases lay between the germline ends. The germline gives CDR1 SGDLS, CDR2 YYNGEE. In DNA, the CDR3 is TGTGCCAGCAGCGTAGCTGGGGCTGGAAACACCATATATTTT. Its translation: CASSVAGAGNTIYF.

Concerning this clone: The identical CDR3 is also encoded by other nucleotide sequences in the sample. This chain uses TRBV27 with TRBJ1-1; TRBD1 is a possible D gene (6 bases). V was cut by 5 bases and J by 0 bases, with 13 bases left in between. The CDR3 sequence is 15 residues long. Germline V gene sequence: CDR1 MNHEY, CDR2 SMNVEV (reference sequence). The DNA for the CDR3 is TGTGCCAGCAGTCTTTGGGGGGCAGTGAACACTGAAGCTTTCTTT. This codes for CASSLWGAVNTEAFF.